This passage covers 21 T cell receptor beta chains from one sample sequenced in a study of T cells expressing NK-cell markers. Using the 5' RACE reads, TCRdb records one entry per CDR3 protein without DNA. Its listing shows some 450,000 distinct CDR3 sequences. The sequenced sample was blood T cells: a sorted CD56 or NKG2C T cell subset, CD4+ or CD8+ T cells, or bulk PBMC T cells (not recorded which). The receptors shown here come from a woman between 18 and 70 years old in good health.

The rearrangement joins TRBV7-2 to TRBJ1-4; with no DNA, the TCRdb D assignment of TRBD1 cannot be verified. The CDR3 is made up of 16 amino acids. Germline V gene sequence: CDR1 SGHTA, CDR2 FQGNSA. CDR3 region: CASSLGRTRTNEKLFF.

This chain's CDR3 is CASSPLPGQELQETQYF. The chain has TRBV12-3 or TRBV12-4 and TRBJ2-5; TCRdb calls TRBD1, which cannot be checked without DNA. There are 17 residues in the CDR3.

The genes are TRBV29-1 and TRBJ2-2; TCRdb returns TRBD2, unconfirmable since there is no DNA. The CDR3 is 16 amino acids. Germline assignment: CDR1 SQVTM and CDR2 ANQGSEA. CDR3 amino acids: CSVRRLAGTDTGELFF.

The CDR3 protein is CASSLLGDLVRERSSETQYF. V gene TRBV27 combines with J gene TRBJ2-5; TCRdb picks TRBD2, but there is no DNA to check that call. Germline CDR1 is MNHEY and CDR2 is SMNVEV (reference sequence). CDR3 length: 20 residues.

V usage is TRBV29-1 and J usage is TRBJ1-1; TCRdb returns TRBD1, unconfirmable since there is no DNA. The CDR3 has 11 amino acids. CDR1 is SQVTM and CDR2 is ANQGSEA in the germline V gene. This chain's CDR3 is CSATENTEAFF.

V gene TRBV12-3 or TRBV12-4 combines with J gene TRBJ1-4; TCRdb returns TRBD1, unconfirmable since there is no DNA. CDR3 length equals 14 residues. CDR3: CASSLEGGGEKLFF.

V usage is TRBV7-3 and J usage is TRBJ2-3. The CDR3 extends over 14 amino acids. The germline V gene has CDR1 SGHTA and CDR2 FQGTGA. The chain's CDR3 is CASSLMFSTDTQYF.

The rearrangement uses TRBV4-1 and TRBJ1-2; the TRBD1 assignment by TCRdb is unverifiable without DNA. From germline, CDR1 is MGHRA and CDR2 YSYEKL. The CDR3 totals 14 residues. The CDR3 spells CASSQEAPGVAYTF.

The chain combines TRBV7-8 with TRBJ2-1; absent DNA, TCRdb's TRBD1 call cannot be checked. The CDR3 covers 15 residues. Germline V gene data show CDR1 as SGHVS and CDR2 as FQNEAQ. CDR3 protein: CASSAGLGPYNEQFF.

The chain employs TRBV6-1 and TRBJ1-3; TCRdb picks TRBD1, but there is no DNA to check that call. Germline V gene data show CDR1 as MNHNS and CDR2 as SASEGT. The CDR3 is 16 amino acids. CDR3 region: CASSTPTESSGNTIYF.

The J gene is TRBJ1-5, the V gene TRBV7-2; TCRdb returns TRBD1, unconfirmable since there is no DNA. This CDR3 region has 16 residues. The germline V gene encodes CDR1 SGHTA and CDR2 FQGNSA. CDR3 amino acids: CASSLASGRITQPQHF. The full variable domain, completed using reference TRBV7-2 and TRBJ1-5, is GAGVSQSPSNKVTEKGKDVELRCDPISGHTALYWYRQSLGQGLEFLIYFQGNSAPDKSGLPSDRFSAERTGGSVSTLTIQRTQQEDSAVYLCASSLASGRITQPQHFGDGTRLSIL.

The V call is TRBV12-3 or TRBV12-4, the J call TRBJ1-5. The CDR3 is 15 amino acids. CDR3 protein: CASSLEGRVAQPQHF.

The chain employs TRBV20-1 and TRBJ2-5; checking the TCRdb D call of TRBD1 is not possible without DNA. Germline V gene sequence: CDR1 DFQATT, CDR2 SNEGSKA (reference sequence). The CDR3 length is 15 residues. CDR3 in amino acids: CSARGLMGREETQYF.

This sequence joins TRBV29-1 and TRBJ2-1. From germline, CDR1 is SQVTM and CDR2 ANQGSEA. This CDR3 comprises 13 residues. This CDR3 is CSVDGLSLGEQFF.

The chain combines TRBV24-1 with TRBJ2-5; absent DNA, TCRdb's TRBD1 call cannot be checked. The CDR3 is made up of 16 amino acids. Germline CDR1 is KGHDR and CDR2 is SFDVKD. The CDR3 loop is CATSDWGRTPQETQYF.

The chain combines TRBV29-1 with TRBJ2-1; as DNA is missing, the TRBD1 call by TCRdb cannot be tested. Per germline, CDR1 SQVTM and CDR2 ANQGSEA. CDR3 length equals 13 residues. The chain's CDR3 is CSAQNRAPYEQFF.

The chain employs TRBV27 and TRBJ1-1; TCRdb selects TRBD1, and the lack of DNA leaves this call unchecked. Germline V gene lookup returns CDR1 MNHEY and CDR2 SMNVEV (reference sequence). The CDR3 runs 13 residues. CDR3 region: CATQGIRGTEAFF.

The chain links TRBV12-3 or TRBV12-4 to TRBJ2-1. The CDR3 is made up of 14 amino acids. The CDR3 protein is CASSHGWGQNEQFF.

The CDR3 reads CASSEVDRNQPQHF. The chain has TRBV25-1 and TRBJ1-5. The CDR3 has 14 amino acids. Germline V lookup: CDR1 MGHDK, CDR2 SYGVNS.

The rearrangement uses TRBV7-8 and TRBJ2-7; TCRdb outputs TRBD2, but without DNA this stays unchecked. This CDR3 region has 13 residues. Germline-derived CDR1 and CDR2 are SGHVS and FQNEAQ. The CDR3 region is CASSRTSGSEQYF.

V and J are TRBV7-2 and TRBJ2-1; as DNA is missing, the TRBD2 call by TCRdb cannot be tested. CDR3 size: 16 residues. The germline V gene has CDR1 SGHTA and CDR2 FQGNSA. Here the CDR3 reads CASSPRTSGRAGEQFF.